The 18 T cell receptor beta chains listed next were all sequenced from one sample in a study of shared clonotypes between healthy human individuals. Terminally differentiated effector memory CD45RA+ cells were left out of the naive CD8 fraction, which was CD45RO-negative and positively selected for CCR7. Using immunoSEQ multiplex PCR, the repertoire was profiled, and TCRdb retains in-frame clones only, with some absent. Here the sample spans about 2.1 million clones, around 93% being singletons. Sequenced: naive CD8+ T cells from PBMCs. The receptors shown here come from a man aged 18-30 years in good health. Some clones in this sample may be carry-over from other donors' samples.

The J gene is TRBJ2-7, the V gene TRBV10-3; D perhaps matches TRBD1 (5 bases). The V and J ends lost 6 bases and 2 bases respectively, with 8 bases between them. Germline values: CDR1 ENHRY, CDR2 SYGVKD. There are 12 residues in the CDR3. The CDR3 DNA is TGTGCCATCAGGGACATTACCTACGAGCAGTACTTC. It translates to CAIRDITYEQYF.

The chain employs TRBV19 and TRBJ2-2; no clear D. This CDR3 is built from 14 residues. Germline lookup yields CDR1 LNHDA and CDR2 SQIVND (reference sequence). Trimming cost V 10 bases and J 0 bases, with 12 bases left between them. CDR3 coding DNA: TGTGCCACCCGAACGTTCGCGAACACCGGGGAGCTGTTTTTT. Translation: CATRTFANTGELFF.

As concerns this clone: Other DNA sequences from this sample encode an identical CDR3 as well. The chain recombines TRBV7-6 with TRBJ2-7; D is ambiguous. The CDR3 runs to 13 residues. Trimming cost V 3 bases and J 2 bases, with 8 bases left between them. Germline values: CDR1 SGHVS, CDR2 FNYEAQ. The CDR3 protein is CASSFGRAYEQYF. Here the CDR3 DNA reads TGTGCCAGCAGCTTCGGCAGAGCCTACGAGCAGTACTTC.

CDR3 region: CASSQGVAGPSSYNEQFF. The DNA for the CDR3 is TGCGCCAGCAGCCAAGGGGTTGCGGGGCCGAGCTCCTACAATGAGCAGTTCTTC. The chain joins TRBV4-3 to TRBJ2-1, with D maybe TRBD2 (6 bases). CDR3 length: 18 residues. V was shortened by 1 base and J by 0 bases, with 16 bases between the two germline ends. The germline CDR1 and CDR2 sequences are LGHNA and YSLEER.

As DNA, the CDR3 is TGTGCCAGCAAGACTAGCGGGAGAGGCGAGCAGTACTTC. It translates to CASKTSGRGEQYF. This chain connects TRBV27 to TRBJ2-7, with TRBD2 identical over 12 bases. Per germline, CDR1 MNHEY and CDR2 SMNVEV (reference sequence). V was pared by 7 bases and J by 6 bases, with 4 bases of the junction left unmatched. The CDR3 consists of 13 residues.

This clone came up once. V is TRBV5-6 and J is TRBJ2-7; tentative D call: TRBD2 (7 bases). The germline CDR1 and CDR2 sequences are SGHDT and YYEEEE. Trimming stripped 3 bases from V and 5 bases from J, with 12 bases between. The length of the CDR3 is 13 residues. This CDR3 reads CASSWGAGDEQYF. CDR3 coding DNA: TGTGCCAGCAGCTGGGGGGCGGGAGACGAGCAGTACTTC.

The chain couples TRBV4-2 to TRBJ2-7; TRBD2 agrees at 8 bases. CDR1 and CDR2 from the germline V gene are LGHNA and YNFKEQ. With 2 bases clipped from V and 5 bases from J, the junction kept 5 bases outside the gene matches. This CDR3 comprises 14 residues. CDR3 in DNA: TGTGCCAGCAGCCAACAGCGGGAGCTCGACGAGCAGTACTTC. Protein product: CASSQQRELDEQYF.

The rearrangement uses TRBV5-4 and TRBJ2-5, with TRBD2 identical over 14 bases. The CDR3 is 16 residues long. Germline CDR1 reads SGHNT; CDR2 reads YYREEE (reference sequence). V was clipped by 5 bases and J by 5 bases; unmatched bases: 8. Written as DNA, the CDR3 is TGTGCCAGCAGGCCGGGGACTAGCGGGAGCATTGAGACCCAGTACTTC. Its protein product is CASRPGTSGSIETQYF.

The J gene is TRBJ2-1, the V gene TRBV5-6, with D possibly matching TRBD1 (6 bases). Trimming took off 4 bases at V and 0 bases at J, with 11 bases between the two ends. The CDR3 runs 15 residues. Germline CDR1 and CDR2: SGHDT and YYEEEE. The CDR3 loop reads CASSRRTASYNEQFF. The CDR3 DNA sequence: TGTGCCAGCAGCCGACGGACAGCCTCCTACAATGAGCAGTTCTTC.

This chain uses TRBV9 with TRBJ2-5, with D perhaps TRBD1 (6 bases). CDR1 is SGDLS and CDR2 is YYNGEE in the germline V gene. Trimming pared 4 bases from V and 0 bases from J, leaving 13 bases between. CDR3 length: 15 residues. As DNA, the CDR3 is TGTGCCAGCAGCCCCGGACAGAATCACCAAGAGACCCAGTACTTC. Its protein is CASSPGQNHQETQYF.

This sequence joins TRBV7-8 and TRBJ2-1, with D possibly being TRBD1 or TRBD2 (5 bases each). Germline CDR1 and CDR2: SGHVS and FQNEAQ. Trimming removed 3 bases at V and 15 bases at J, with 30 bases between. The CDR3 is made up of 17 amino acids. CDR3 coding DNA: TGTGCCAGCAGCTTTCTAGGTCCGGGACGCCGAGAGTCGTGGAGGTTCTTC. Its protein is CASSFLGPGRRESWRFF.

CDR3: CASSSPGAPGLSYNEQFF. In nucleotides, the CDR3 is TGTGCCAGCAGCTCTCCTGGGGCGCCGGGACTGAGCTACAATGAGCAGTTCTTC. The chain has TRBV11-2 and TRBJ2-1; D perhaps matches TRBD2 (6 bases). Germline lookup yields CDR1 SGHAT and CDR2 FQNNGV. The CDR3 extends over 18 amino acids. Trimming left V 4 bases short and J 3 bases short, with 22 bases between.

V gene TRBV2 combines with J gene TRBJ2-5; TRBD2 matches 9 bases. The J segment lost 1 base and the V segment lost 8 bases, leaving 5 bases of the junction unmatched. CDR1 and CDR2 from the germline V gene are SNHLY and FYNNEI. The CDR3 has 14 residues. Here the CDR3 DNA reads TGTGCCAGCTGGGGGACTAGCCGCCAAGAGACCCAGTACTTC. Protein product: CASWGTSRQETQYF.

Note on this clone: Other DNA sequences in this sample translate to the same CDR3. CDR3 protein: CASSVGDSRYEQYF. The CDR3 DNA sequence: TGTGCCAGCAGCGTAGGGGACAGCCGCTACGAGCAGTACTTC. The chain recombines TRBV9 with TRBJ2-7, with 7 bases identical to TRBD1. The CDR3 totals 14 residues. The V and J ends lost 0 bases and 3 bases, in that order; junction bases with no gene match: 3. Germline assignment: CDR1 SGDLS and CDR2 YYNGEE. Full variable domain (missing parts from reference TRBV9 and TRBJ2-7): DSGVTQTPKHLITATGQRVTLRCSPRSGDLSVYWYQQSLDQGLQFLIQYYNGEERAKGNILERFSAQQFPDLHSELNLSSLELGDSALYFCASSVGDSRYEQYFGPGTRLTVT.

Concerning this clone: Other DNA variants within this sample encode the same CDR3. The chain employs TRBV7-9 and TRBJ2-7, with a possible D match to TRBD2 (6 bases). Trimming left V 4 bases short and J 7 bases short, with 17 bases between. Germline CDR1 SEHNR, CDR2 FQNEAQ (reference sequence). There are 14 residues in the CDR3. The CDR3 DNA sequence: TGTGCCAGCAGCTCCCCGGGACTTCCTCTGGAGCAGTACTTC. Its translation: CASSSPGLPLEQYF. Full variable domain (rest looked up from reference TRBV7-9 and TRBJ2-7): DTGVSQNPRHKITKRGQNVTFRCDPISEHNRLYWYRQTLGQGPEFLTYFQNEAQLEKSRLLSDRFSAERPKGSFSTLEIQRTEQGDSAMYLCASSSPGLPLEQYFGPGTRLTVT.

Concerning this clone itself: This sample includes further DNA sequences coding for the same CDR3. V usage is TRBV28 and J usage is TRBJ2-5; D is ambiguous. The ends were cut back, 4 bases at V and 2 bases at J, with 8 bases in the middle. The CDR3 extends over 13 amino acids. Germline CDR1 MDHEN, CDR2 SYDVKM. The CDR3 protein is CASSSLGQETQYF. The CDR3 DNA reads TGTGCCAGCAGTTCCCTGGGGCAAGAGACCCAGTACTTC.

This clone appeared a single time. The chain couples TRBV29-1 to TRBJ2-5; D possibly corresponds to TRBD2 (6 bases). Germline V gene lookup returns CDR1 SQVTM and CDR2 ANQGSEA. Trimming cost V 4 bases and J 2 bases, with 17 bases left between them. The CDR3 loop spans 15 amino acids. The CDR3 DNA follows: TGCAGCGTTGGGTTGCGGGGCCAACCACAAGAGACCCAGTACTTC. Translated: CSVGLRGQPQETQYF.

In regard to this clone: Additional DNA sequences in this sample encode the identical CDR3. V gene TRBV18 combines with J gene TRBJ2-7, with D tentatively TRBD2 (5 bases). V dropped 3 bases and J dropped 4 bases, with 10 bases sitting between them. The CDR3 contains 13 residues. Germline CDR1 is KGHSH and CDR2 is LQKENI. DNA of the CDR3: TGTGCCAGCTCACCGTCGAGGGCTTACGAGCAGTACTTC. It is translated as CASSPSRAYEQYF.